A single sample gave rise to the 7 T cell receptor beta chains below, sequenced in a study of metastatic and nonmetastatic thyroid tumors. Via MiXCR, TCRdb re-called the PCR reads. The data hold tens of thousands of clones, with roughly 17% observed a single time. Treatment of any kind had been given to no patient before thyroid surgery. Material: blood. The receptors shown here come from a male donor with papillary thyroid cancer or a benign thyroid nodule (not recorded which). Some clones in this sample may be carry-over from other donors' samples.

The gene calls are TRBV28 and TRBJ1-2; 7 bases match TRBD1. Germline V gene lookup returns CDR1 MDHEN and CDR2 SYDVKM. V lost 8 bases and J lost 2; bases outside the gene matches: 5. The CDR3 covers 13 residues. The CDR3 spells CASRDRVNYGYTF. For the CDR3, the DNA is TGTGCCAGCCGAGACAGGGTCAACTATGGCTACACCTTC.

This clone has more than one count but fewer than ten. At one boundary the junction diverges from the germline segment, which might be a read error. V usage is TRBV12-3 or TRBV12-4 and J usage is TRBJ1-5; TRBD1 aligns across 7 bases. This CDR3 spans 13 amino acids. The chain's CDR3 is CASSFNRGHPHHF. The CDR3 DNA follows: TGTGCCAGCAGTTTTAACAGGGGCCATCCCCATCATTTT.

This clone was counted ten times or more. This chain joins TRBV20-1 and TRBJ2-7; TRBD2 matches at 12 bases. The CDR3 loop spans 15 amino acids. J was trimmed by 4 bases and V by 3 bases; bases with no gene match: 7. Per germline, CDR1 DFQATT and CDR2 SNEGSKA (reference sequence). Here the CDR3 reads CSASTTSGRAYEQYF. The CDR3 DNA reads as TGCAGTGCTAGTACGACTAGCGGGAGAGCTTACGAGCAGTACTTC.

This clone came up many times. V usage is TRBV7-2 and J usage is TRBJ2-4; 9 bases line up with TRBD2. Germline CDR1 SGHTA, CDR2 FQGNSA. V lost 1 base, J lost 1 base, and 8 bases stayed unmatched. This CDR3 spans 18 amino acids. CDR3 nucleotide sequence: TGTGCCAGCAGCTTAGGACTAGCGGTTGAGAGGGCCAAAAACATTCAGTACTTC. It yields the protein CASSLGLAVERAKNIQYF.

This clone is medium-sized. CDR3: CASSYPGASAEQYF. As DNA, the CDR3 is TGTGCCAGCAGTTACCCCGGGGCTAGTGCCGAGCAGTACTTC. The chain is built from TRBV6-5 and TRBJ2-7; the D call may be TRBD1 or TRBD2 (5 bases each). Deletions cut 2 bases from V and 6 bases from J, with 14 bases between. Germline CDR1 reads MNHEY; CDR2 reads SVGAGI. The CDR3 length is 14 residues.

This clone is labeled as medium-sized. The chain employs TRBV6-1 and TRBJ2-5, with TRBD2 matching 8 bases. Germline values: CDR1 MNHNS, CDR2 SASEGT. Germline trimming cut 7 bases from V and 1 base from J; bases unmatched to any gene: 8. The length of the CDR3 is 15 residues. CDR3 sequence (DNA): TGTGCCAGCACCGGGGTAGCGGGACTCCAAGAGACCCAGTACTTC. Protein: CASTGVAGLQETQYF.

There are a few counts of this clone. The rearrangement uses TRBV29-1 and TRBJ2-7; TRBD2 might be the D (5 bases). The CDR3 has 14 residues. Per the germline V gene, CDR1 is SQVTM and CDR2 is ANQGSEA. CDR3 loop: CGVEDGLRSYEQYF. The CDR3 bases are TGCGGGGTTGAAGACGGACTCCGCTCCTACGAGCAGTACTTC.